This TCR beta chain was identified during a study of blood T cell repertoires in COVID-19. About the research overall: PBMCs, B-cell-depleted T cells, or T cells were the source of the cDNA or gDNA that made up the material.

Authors' analysis steps: Nucleated cell counts were estimated from reference gene primer amplification. Assay used: immunoSEQ multiplex PCR; TCRdb lists only in-frame clones, some missing. V, J and clone size are taken as reported in that table, and D and trimming were inferred from the DNA itself. The sample contains fewer than 200,000 clones, more than 70% of which appear only once. Trimming stripped 0 bases from V and 0 bases from J, with 26 bases between. There are 21 residues in the CDR3. Germline V gene data show CDR1 as SGDLS and CDR2 as YYNGEE. This receptor was identified in a woman in her seventies who had recovered from COVID-19. The specimen sequenced was peripheral blood. The rearrangement uses TRBV9 and TRBJ2-3; TRBD2 might be the D (6 bases). The CDR3 coding sequence is TGTGCCAGCAGCGTAGCCACCCCAAGAACGAGACGGGAGAGGAGCACAGATACGCAGTATTTT. Translation gives CASSVATPRTRRERSTDTQYF.